This T cell receptor (beta chain) was recorded in a study of shared clonotypes between healthy human individuals. V dropped 5 bases and J dropped 1 base, with 10 bases sitting between them. CDR3 length: 14 residues. Germline loops: CDR1 SGHDN, CDR2 FVKESK. The data were produced by immunoSEQ multiplex PCR, yet TCRdb's version contains in-frame clones alone and is incomplete. This table holds roughly 700,000 clones, approximately 79% found once. Sequencing was carried out using memory CD4+ T cells sorted from blood. Subset indicated: CD45RA-negative fraction. This chain links TRBV14 with TRBJ2-3; D unresolved. The sequence derives from a woman in her thirties in good health. In DNA form, the CDR3 reads TGTGCCAGCAGCGGCCAGTGGGGCACAGATACGCAGTATTTT. This codes for CASSGQWGTDTQYF.